The entry below describes one T cell receptor (beta chain). The CDR3 length is 16 residues. Germline CDR1 is SGDLS and CDR2 is YYNGEE. Trimming took 0 bases from V and 3 from J; bases not matched to a gene: 5. This specimen comes from a study of identical twins. A single record per CDR3 protein comes from TCRdb applying MiXCR to the 5' RACE reads. The sample lists about 340,000 distinct CDR3 sequences, 9% to 10% occurring once. Sequencing used naive T cells sorted from blood. The chain links TRBV9 to TRBJ2-7, with 11 bases aligning to TRBD2. The receptor was isolated from a woman between 50 and 59 years old in good health. This chain's CDR3 is CASSVATSGRLYEQYF. The CDR3 nucleotides read TGTGCCAGCAGCGTAGCTACTAGCGGGAGACTCTACGAGCAGTACTTC.